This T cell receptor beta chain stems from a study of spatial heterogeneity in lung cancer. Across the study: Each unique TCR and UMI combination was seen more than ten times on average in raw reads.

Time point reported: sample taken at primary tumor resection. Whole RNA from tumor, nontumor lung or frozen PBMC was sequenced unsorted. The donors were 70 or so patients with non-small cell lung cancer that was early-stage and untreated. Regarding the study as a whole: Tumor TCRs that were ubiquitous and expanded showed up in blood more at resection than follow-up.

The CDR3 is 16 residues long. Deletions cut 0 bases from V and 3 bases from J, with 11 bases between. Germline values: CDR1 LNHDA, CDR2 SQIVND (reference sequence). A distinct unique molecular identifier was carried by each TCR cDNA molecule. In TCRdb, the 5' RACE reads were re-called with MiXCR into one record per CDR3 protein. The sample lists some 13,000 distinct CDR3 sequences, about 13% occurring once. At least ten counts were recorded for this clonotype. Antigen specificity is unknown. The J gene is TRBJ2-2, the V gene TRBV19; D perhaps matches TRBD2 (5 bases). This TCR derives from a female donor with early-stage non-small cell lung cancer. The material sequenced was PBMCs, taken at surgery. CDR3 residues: CASSIDLGEYTGELFF. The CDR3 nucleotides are TGTGCCAGTAGTATAGATCTGGGAGAATACACCGGGGAGCTGTTTTTT.